The 26 T cell receptor beta chains listed next were all sequenced from one sample in a study of blood T cells in healthy people across ages. It was with a sample-barcoded 5' primer and a J-beta primer mix that a second PCR of about 7 to 12 cycles was run. TCRdb independently ran MiXCR on the 5' RACE reads; one entry per CDR3 protein. The repertoire holds 1.5 million or so distinct CDR3 sequences, with roughly two fifths as singletons. Sequenced sample: blood. The receptors were sampled from a woman under 30 in good health.

This clonotype was seen a few times. This sequence joins TRBV20-1 and TRBJ2-3, with D unclear. From germline, CDR1 is DFQATT and CDR2 SNEGSKA (reference sequence). The ends were cut back, 5 bases at V and 7 bases at J, with 16 bases in the middle. This CDR3 region has 13 residues. CDR3 DNA sequence: TGCAGTGCTTTTTTTGGCCCCCGTAATACGCAGTATTTT. Translation gives CSAFFGPRNTQYF.

This clonotype was counted only a few times. The chain combines TRBV11-1 with TRBJ2-3; 10 bases agree with TRBD1. The V gene end was trimmed by 4 bases and the J gene end by 5 bases; junction bases not matched to a gene: 15. The CDR3 is 18 residues long. The germline V gene encodes CDR1 SGHAT and CDR2 FQDESV (reference sequence). CDR3 bases: TGTGCCAGCAGCTCAAAACTCACCGGGACAGGGGATGAAGATACGCAGTATTTT. Encoded protein: CASSSKLTGTGDEDTQYF.

The chain links TRBV13 to TRBJ2-1, with D maybe TRBD2 (7 bases). Germline CDR1 reads PRHDT; CDR2 reads FYEKMQ (reference sequence). The CDR3 is 18 residues long. Trimming took 2 bases from V and 2 from J, leaving 19 bases between them. Written as DNA, the CDR3 is TGTGCCAGCAGCTTATCCCTTCTACGCGGGGGCCCCTACAATGAGCAGTTCTTC. Translating gives CASSLSLLRGGPYNEQFF.

The chain employs TRBV4-3 and TRBJ2-7; 7 bases agree with TRBD1. The CDR3 is 15 amino acids. V shed 3 bases and J 2 bases; nucleotides not matched to a gene: 7. The germline V gene has CDR1 LGHNA and CDR2 YSLEER. CDR3 sequence reads: CASSHSGTATYEQYF. In DNA form, the CDR3 reads TGCGCCAGCAGCCATTCCGGGACAGCAACCTACGAGCAGTACTTC.

The chain recombines TRBV12-3 or TRBV12-4 with TRBJ1-2; 8 nucleotides line up with TRBD1. Trimming cost V 5 bases and J 2 bases; bases outside gene matches: 7. The CDR3 runs to 15 residues. The CDR3 DNA reads as TGTGCCAGCAGTCGCCGGACAGGGCCGAACTATGGCTACACCTTC. Its translation is CASSRRTGPNYGYTF.

This clonotype was recorded a few times. CDR3 amino acids: CASIYGGYGYTF. The CDR3 nucleotides are TGTGCCAGCATCTACGGCGGATATGGCTACACCTTC. The chain joins TRBV7-4 to TRBJ1-2; the D is unclear. CDR3 size: 12 residues. Germline loops: CDR1 SGHVT, CDR2 SQSDAQ. Trimming took 7 bases from V and 5 from J, leaving 11 bases between them.

J is TRBJ2-5 and V is TRBV3-1; 11 nucleotides line up with TRBD2. The CDR3 is 16 amino acids. The germline V gene has CDR1 LGHDT and CDR2 YNNKEL (reference sequence). V trimming: 8 bases; J trimming: 3 bases; junction bases outside the gene matches: 11. This CDR3 reads CASGTNRLAGKETQYF. The DNA of the CDR3 is TGTGCCAGCGGGACCAACAGACTAGCGGGGAAAGAGACCCAGTACTTC.

Turning to this clonotype: A much larger clone lies a single base off, so this may be a read error. The chain joins TRBV5-1 to TRBJ1-1, with D uncertain. CDR1 and CDR2 from the germline V gene are SGHRS and YFSETQ. This CDR3 is built from 14 residues. The CDR3 is CACSLDWVNTEAFF. The CDR3 coding sequence is TGCGCCTGCAGCTTGGACTGGGTGAACACTGAAGCTTTCTTT.

This clonotype occurred once. The J gene is TRBJ2-5, the V gene TRBV20-1; 12 bases match TRBD2. Germline V lookup: CDR1 DFQATT, CDR2 SNEGSKA (reference sequence). V lost 6 bases and J lost 11; bases outside the gene matches: 13. The CDR3 runs 14 residues. CDR3 nucleotide sequence: TGCAGTGCGAGGCTAGCGGGAGGGAGCAATGAGCAGTACTTC. This sequence encodes CSARLAGGSNEQYF.

The chain recombines TRBV7-9 with TRBJ2-1, with 11 bases identical to TRBD2. This CDR3 contains 18 residues. V trimming: 5 bases; J trimming: 4 bases; junction bases outside the gene matches: 13. Germline V gene data show CDR1 as SEHNR and CDR2 as FQNEAQ (reference sequence). As DNA, the CDR3 is TGTGCCAGCAGCCTGCCCCGACTAGCGGGGCTGGCTTACAATGAGCAGTTCTTC. Amino acid sequence: CASSLPRLAGLAYNEQFF.

The V and J genes are TRBV3-1 and TRBJ2-3; 7 bases match TRBD2. Germline V CDR1 and CDR2: LGHDT, YNNKEL (reference sequence). The V segment lost 0 bases and the J segment 4 bases; nucleotides outside the gene matches: 7. This CDR3 is 16 amino acids long. This CDR3 reads CASSQETGGGADTQYF. For the CDR3, the DNA is TGTGCCAGCAGCCAAGAGACGGGGGGAGGAGCAGATACGCAGTATTTT.

V and J are TRBV7-2 and TRBJ2-3, with TRBD2 identical over 10 bases. This CDR3 is built from 18 residues. The trim removed 4 bases at V and 1 base at J, leaving 11 bases unmatched. Germline CDR1 reads SGHTA; CDR2 reads FQGNSA. In nucleotides, the CDR3 is TGTGCCAGCAGCTCAGTACTCGTAGCGGGAGGTGGCACAGATACGCAGTATTTT. This codes for CASSSVLVAGGGTDTQYF.

This chain links TRBV6-5 with TRBJ2-1; TRBD1 aligns across 9 bases. The CDR3 consists of 15 residues. V shed 4 bases, J shed 10 bases, and the junction held 11 bases outside the gene matches. The germline CDR1 and CDR2 sequences are MNHEY and SVGAGI. The CDR3 bases are TGTGCCAGCAGTTCTCCCGGGACAGGGAGAAACGAGCAGTTCTTC. Translating gives CASSSPGTGRNEQFF.

The rearrangement links TRBV7-2 to TRBJ2-5; weak D call: TRBD2 (6 bases). This CDR3 spans 14 amino acids. Trimming removed 4 bases at V and 4 bases at J, with 13 bases between. The germline V gene encodes CDR1 SGHTA and CDR2 FQGNSA. CDR3 region: CASSSRRRGETQYF. The DNA for the CDR3 is TGTGCCAGCAGCTCGCGTCGGAGGGGAGAGACCCAGTACTTC.

This clonotype was seen a handful of times. CDR3 coding DNA: TGCAGCGTTGCACCGACAGGGGCAAACACCGGGGAGCTGTTTTTT. This translates into CSVAPTGANTGELFF. V and J are TRBV29-1 and TRBJ2-2, with 8 bases aligning to TRBD1. With 4 bases clipped from V and 2 bases from J, the junction kept 6 bases outside the gene matches. Per germline, CDR1 SQVTM and CDR2 ANQGSEA. CDR3 length equals 15 residues.

Details on this clonotype: One end of the junction does not line up with germline, which may come from a read error. V is TRBV29-1 and J is TRBJ2-1, with D possibly being TRBD2 (6 bases). The germline CDR1 and CDR2 sequences are SQVTM and ANQGSEA. This CDR3 is built from 12 residues. The CDR3 spells CNVSRGDNEQFF. In DNA form, the CDR3 reads TGCAACGTTTCGCGGGGTGACAATGAGCAGTTCTTC.

This clonotype has more than one count but fewer than ten. The rearrangement uses TRBV4-3 and TRBJ2-7, with D unresolved. The CDR3 is 16 residues long. The germline V gene encodes CDR1 LGHNA and CDR2 YSLEER. Trimming removed 1 base at V and 3 bases at J, with 16 bases between. In nucleotides, the CDR3 is TGCGCCAGCAGCCAAGTAGGGCGCGGAAGTTACTACGAGCAGTACTTC. This codes for CASSQVGRGSYYEQYF.

The rearrangement links TRBV2 to TRBJ2-7; 8 positions match TRBD1. Germline V gene lookup returns CDR1 SNHLY and CDR2 FYNNEI. The CDR3 spans 12 residues. The trim removed 6 bases at V and 6 bases at J, leaving 4 bases unmatched. The chain's CDR3 is CASRLTGVEQYF. In DNA, the CDR3 is TGTGCCAGCAGATTGACAGGGGTCGAGCAGTACTTC.

The chain couples TRBV6-5 to TRBJ2-1, with 7 positions matching TRBD2. Germline V gene sequence: CDR1 MNHEY, CDR2 SVGAGI. This CDR3 is built from 13 residues. V trimming: 6 bases; J trimming: 4 bases; junction bases outside the gene matches: 3. The CDR3 protein is CASSWGGYNEQFF. CDR3 DNA: TGTGCCAGCAGCTGGGGGGGTTACAATGAGCAGTTCTTC.

The chain carries TRBV12-3 or TRBV12-4 and TRBJ2-4, with 9 nucleotides matching TRBD2. The CDR3 is made up of 16 amino acids. V dropped 7 bases and J dropped 5; count of bases not matched to a gene: 12. The CDR3 nucleotides read TGTGCCAGCACTGCGGGTAGCGGGAGACTGGAAAACATTCAGTACTTC. Residues: CASTAGSGRLENIQYF.

In its sample, this clonotype was seen a few times. CDR3 protein: CASTKGLAGAYNEQFF. The CDR3 coding sequence is TGTGCCAGCACGAAGGGACTAGCGGGGGCCTACAATGAGCAGTTCTTC. This sequence joins TRBV6-5 and TRBJ2-1; 14 bases line up with TRBD2. Germline CDR1 and CDR2: MNHEY and SVGAGI. Losses at the gene ends were 7 bases for V and 2 bases for J; bases not matched to a gene: 4. The CDR3 extends over 16 amino acids.

The chain is built from TRBV29-1 and TRBJ1-6, with TRBD1 identical over 8 bases. The CDR3 is made up of 14 amino acids. Germline trimming cut 5 bases from V and 6 bases from J; bases unmatched to any gene: 6. Germline CDR1 and CDR2: SQVTM and ANQGSEA. The CDR3 DNA sequence: TGCAGCGTTCGTTCAGGGGGCCTTAATTCACCCCTCCACTTT. Protein sequence: CSVRSGGLNSPLHF. The full variable domain, in which reference TRBV29-1 and TRBJ1-6 provide the parts outside the CDR3, is SAVISQKPSRDICQRGTSLTIQCQVDSQVTMMFWYRQQPGQSLTLIATANQGSEATYESGFVIDKFPISRPNLTFSTLTVSNMSPEDSSIYLCSVRSGGLNSPLHFGNGTRLTVT.

The chain links TRBV7-2 to TRBJ2-7; D remains unclear. V lost 2 bases, J lost 4 bases, and 21 bases lay in between. Germline CDR1 reads SGHTA; CDR2 reads FQGNSA. CDR3 length: 17 residues. CDR3 in DNA: TGTGCCAGCAGCTTAAATAAGGCTGGGTTCATGGAATACGAGCAGTACTTC. Translated, it gives CASSLNKAGFMEYEQYF.

The CDR3 DNA reads TGCAGTGTGTTGAGCTCCTACGAGCAGTACTTC. Its translation is CSVLSSYEQYF. The gene calls are TRBV20-1 and TRBJ2-7; D is unresolved. This CDR3 region has 11 residues. Germline V gives CDR1 DFQATT, CDR2 SNEGSKA (reference sequence). V was clipped by 7 bases and J by 0 bases, with 7 bases between them.

The J gene is TRBJ1-1, the V gene TRBV6-5; possible D gene TRBD1, 6 bases. There are 14 residues in the CDR3. The ends were cut back, 2 bases at V and 6 bases at J, with 13 bases in the middle. The germline CDR1 and CDR2 sequences are MNHEY and SVGAGI. CDR3: CASSYLDSNAEAFF. The DNA for the CDR3 is TGTGCCAGCAGTTACCTGGACAGTAACGCTGAAGCTTTCTTT.

The rearrangement uses TRBV20-1 and TRBJ1-5; D is perhaps TRBD1 (5 bases). The CDR3 sequence is 13 residues long. Trimming pared 6 bases from V and 0 bases from J, leaving 9 bases between. Germline CDR1 reads DFQATT; CDR2 reads SNEGSKA (reference sequence). The CDR3 sequence: CSATVNSNQPQHF. CDR3 DNA: TGCAGTGCGACAGTTAATAGCAATCAGCCCCAGCATTTT.